Detailed here is one TCR beta chain. Its target is unknown. In the same sample, other DNA sequences code for this CDR3. The sample originates from a study of T cell responses to AZD1222 COVID-19 vaccine. The study, taken as a whole, reports: Targets within unmutated variant regions were reportedly found for nearly half of spike-specific TCRs. The CD4 TCRs associated with vaccination extended across spike and predominated at 160-218 and 743-854. Just a handful of AZD1222 recipients tested seropositive at baseline. Increases in Spike-specific TCR breadth and depth were seen after two AZD1222 doses.

Repertoires were generated with immunoSEQ multiplex PCR, while TCRdb's copy carries only in-frame clones and drops some. The data show about 120,000 clones, roughly 90% seen once. This TCR came from an adult in good health. The material was peripheral blood, obtained on day 0 of AZD1222 vaccination.

The CDR3 spells CASSSTGGYEQYF. The CDR3 nucleotides read TGCGCCAGCAGCTCGACAGGGGGCTACGAGCAGTACTTC. The genes are TRBV5-1 and TRBJ2-7; 9 bases agree with TRBD1. Germline V CDR1 and CDR2: SGHRS, YFSETQ. J was trimmed by 3 bases and V by 3 bases; bases with no gene match: 1. The CDR3 runs to 13 residues.